These T cell receptor beta chains were read from a single sample in a study of glioma-infiltrating T cells after dendritic cell vaccination. Sequenced by immunoSEQ multiplex PCR; TCRdb stores in-frame clones only, minus some. The table has approximately 82,000 clones, 70% to 90% seen once. The material was blood, obtained before dendritic cell vaccination. All receptors derive from a human donor with glioblastoma. CDR3s include the opening cysteine and the closing phenylalanine or tryptophan. The D gene is left open where the match is weak.

TRBJ2-2	NA	TRBV30	CAWRTAGPGELFF	TGTGCCTGGAGGACGGCAGGGCCCGGGGAGCTGTTTTTT
TRBJ2-7	TRBD1	TRBV11-2	CASSPTGERVLARLHF	TGTGCCAGCAGCCCTACAGGGGAAAGGGTTTTAGCAAGACTCCACTTC
TRBJ2-2	NA	TRBV5-1	CASSLSSGMGTGELFF	TGCGCCAGCAGCTTGTCTTCGGGGATGGGCACCGGGGAGCTGTTTTTT
TRBJ2-5	NA	TRBV5-5	CASTPEASKETQYF	TGTGCCAGCACCCCCGAGGCCTCAAAAGAGACCCAGTACTTC
TRBJ2-7	TRBD2	TRBV27	CASRDLAGGFYEQYF	TGTGCCAGCAGGGACCTAGCGGGAGGTTTCTACGAGCAGTACTTC
TRBJ1-5	NA	TRBV25-1	CASSDRVDQPQHF	TGTGCCAGCAGTGACAGGGTCGATCAGCCCCAGCATTTT
TRBJ1-2	TRBD1	TRBV12-5	CASGPTGGGYTF	TGTGCTAGTGGCCCAACAGGGGGCGGCTACACCTTC
TRBJ2-7	TRBD2	TRBV2	CASSVGASGGPHEQYF	TGTGCCAGCAGTGTAGGGGCTAGCGGGGGGCCCCACGAGCAGTACTTC
TRBJ1-1	NA	TRBV6-5	CASSYSSWRVLEAFF	TGTGCCAGCAGTTACTCGAGTTGGAGGGTGCTGGAAGCTTTCTTT
TRBJ1-2	TRBD1	TRBV7-9	CASSRGQEYGYTF	TGTGCCAGCAGCCGAGGACAGGAATATGGCTACACCTTC